A single sample gave rise to the 24 T cell receptor beta chains below, sequenced in a study of synovial regulatory T cells in juvenile arthritis. Produced via immunoSEQ multiplex PCR; TCRdb's table is partial and in-frame only. Here the sample table reports roughly 10,000 clones. Source material: Treg cells from blood. As for subset: remaining (HLA-DR-negative) circulating blood Treg cells. The receptors were gathered from a donor younger than 30 with juvenile idiopathic arthritis.

The chain links TRBV21-1 to TRBJ1-5. TRBV21-1 is assigned pseudogene status. The CDR3 consists of 14 residues. No nucleotide data were recorded. Here the CDR3 reads CASGHGLRGQPQHF.

V is TRBV5-1 and J is TRBJ2-7; TCRdb designates TRBD2, a call that cannot be tested without DNA. Per germline, CDR1 SGHRS and CDR2 YFSETQ. The CDR3 has 16 amino acids. DNA is not recorded here. The CDR3 protein is CASSLASGSVGSEQYF.

The chain carries TRBV29-1 and TRBJ2-3; TCRdb outputs TRBD2, but without DNA this stays unchecked. The CDR3 has 12 amino acids. No coding sequence is recorded. Germline-derived CDR1 and CDR2 are SQVTM and ANQGSEA. The CDR3 region is CSVEEGGDTQYF.

The chain has TRBV5-1 and TRBJ1-2; the TRBD1 assignment by TCRdb is unverifiable without DNA. Germline CDR1 SGHRS, CDR2 YFSETQ. The CDR3 covers 14 residues. There is no recorded DNA. The CDR3 reads CASSSWDSGRGYTF.

The chain uses TRBV5-4 and TRBJ1-1; TCRdb's D gene call, TRBD1, goes unchecked for lack of DNA. Looked up from germline, CDR1 is SGHNT and CDR2 is YYREEE (reference sequence). The CDR3 runs to 14 residues. DNA was not recorded. Here the CDR3 reads CASSAHRENTEAFF.

Here the CDR3 reads CASSLVAGAGIQYF. The chain joins TRBV7-6 to TRBJ2-4; TCRdb's D gene call, TRBD2, goes unchecked for lack of DNA. Per the germline V gene, CDR1 is SGHVS and CDR2 is FNYEAQ. CDR3 length: 14 amino acids. The protein alone is recorded here.

The chain employs TRBV18 and TRBJ1-2; lacking DNA, the TRBD1 call made by TCRdb goes unchecked. Germline V gene lookup returns CDR1 KGHSH and CDR2 LQKENI. This CDR3 is 13 amino acids long. DNA is not on record. Here the CDR3 reads CASSPTGLYGYTF.

CDR3 sequence reads: CASSTRERNTEAFF. V gene TRBV7-9 combines with J gene TRBJ1-1. Germline lookup yields CDR1 SEHNR and CDR2 FQNEAQ (reference sequence). The CDR3 extends over 14 amino acids. No DNA has been recorded.

The V and J genes are TRBV19 and TRBJ2-7; TCRdb gives TRBD2 as the D gene, but with no DNA this cannot be confirmed. Per germline, CDR1 LNHDA and CDR2 SQIVND (reference sequence). This CDR3 has 14 amino acids. DNA is not recorded here. The CDR3 sequence is CASTVSAYSYEQYF.

The chain combines TRBV6-6 with TRBJ1-2. The CDR3 totals 13 residues. The coding DNA is unavailable. Germline CDR1 is MNHNY and CDR2 is SVGAGI (reference sequence). CDR3 sequence: CASQHPSNYGYTF.

The rearrangement joins TRBV4-1 to TRBJ1-2; without DNA, the TCRdb call of TRBD1 cannot be checked. This CDR3 contains 15 residues. The DNA is unrecorded. The germline V gene encodes CDR1 MGHRA and CDR2 YSYEKL. CDR3 amino acids: CASSQSTAQKGGYTF.

This chain uses TRBV21-1 with TRBJ2-2; the TCRdb D gene call, TRBD2, has no DNA to confirm it. TRBV21-1 is a known pseudogene. This CDR3 has 16 residues. No coding sequence is recorded. CDR3 sequence: CASSGPSGGSTGELFF.

The V call is TRBV18, the J call TRBJ2-7. Germline assignment: CDR1 KGHSH and CDR2 LQKENI. The CDR3 sequence is 18 residues long. No DNA sequence was recorded. This CDR3 is CASSPERPGTTKTYEQYF. The full variable domain, its missing parts supplied by reference TRBV18 and TRBJ2-7, is NAGVMQNPRHLVRRRGQEARLRCSPMKGHSHVYWYRQLPEEGLKFMVYLQKENIIDESGMPKERFSAEFPKEGPSILRIQQVVRGDSAAYFCASSPERPGTTKTYEQYFGPGTRLTVT.

This chain connects TRBV18 to TRBJ2-1; the TCRdb call, TRBD2, lacks DNA for checking. This CDR3 has 14 residues. DNA is not on record. Looked up from germline, CDR1 is KGHSH and CDR2 is LQKENI. The CDR3 loop is CASSPRTSGNEQFF.

The rearrangement links TRBV5-4 to TRBJ2-2; TCRdb names TRBD1, which stays unverified in the absence of DNA. The CDR3 consists of 14 residues. DNA is not on record. CDR1 and CDR2 (germline): SGHNT, YYREEE (reference sequence). The chain's CDR3 is CATKGDLNTGELFF.

The rearrangement links TRBV5-6 to TRBJ2-7. CDR1 and CDR2 from the germline V gene are SGHDT and YYEEEE. CDR3 length: 15 amino acids. Only the protein is on record. The CDR3 region is CASSLYTAWSYEQYF.

V gene TRBV4-3 combines with J gene TRBJ1-3. The length of the CDR3 is 15 residues. Only the protein is available. The germline V gene has CDR1 LGHNA and CDR2 YSLEER. The CDR3 loop is CASSQDPLGRNTIYF.

The J gene is TRBJ1-3, the V gene TRBV7-2; TCRdb's D call, TRBD1, is unchecked because there is no DNA. This CDR3 contains 16 residues. No DNA is listed. Per the germline V gene, CDR1 is SGHTA and CDR2 is FQGNSA. CDR3 amino acids: CASSRGQSLSGNTIYF.

V is TRBV4-1 and J is TRBJ1-2. Germline CDR1 is MGHRA and CDR2 is YSYEKL. The CDR3 loop spans 14 amino acids. No DNA is given. The CDR3 protein is CASSQPASNYGYTF.

The chain employs TRBV6-5 and TRBJ2-7; the D call from TCRdb, TRBD1, cannot be confirmed without DNA. This CDR3 contains 13 residues. No DNA has been recorded. Germline values: CDR1 MNHEY, CDR2 SVGAGI. This chain's CDR3 is CASSLTGVYEQYF.

The chain carries TRBV6-1 and TRBJ1-1; TCRdb picks TRBD1, but there is no DNA to check that call. This CDR3 is 14 amino acids long. DNA for this receptor is not on file. Germline V gene data show CDR1 as MNHNS and CDR2 as SASEGT. CDR3 loop: CASSIRTADTEAFF.

The chain uses TRBV2 and TRBJ2-7; TCRdb's assignment of TRBD2 cannot be checked, as there is no DNA. Germline-derived CDR1 and CDR2 are SNHLY and FYNNEI. The CDR3 spans 14 residues. No DNA has been recorded. The CDR3 protein is CATCPGLAGTGQYF.

The CDR3 sequence is CSAHRGSTEAFF. This chain joins TRBV29-1 and TRBJ1-1; lacking DNA, the TRBD1 call made by TCRdb goes unchecked. The CDR3 is 12 residues long. Only the protein sequence is given. Germline loops: CDR1 SQVTM, CDR2 ANQGSEA.

This chain's CDR3 is CASSIESGANTEAFF. V and J are TRBV19 and TRBJ1-1; TCRdb picks TRBD1, but there is no DNA to check that call. CDR3 size: 15 residues. The coding DNA is unavailable. The germline V gene has CDR1 LNHDA and CDR2 SQIVND (reference sequence).